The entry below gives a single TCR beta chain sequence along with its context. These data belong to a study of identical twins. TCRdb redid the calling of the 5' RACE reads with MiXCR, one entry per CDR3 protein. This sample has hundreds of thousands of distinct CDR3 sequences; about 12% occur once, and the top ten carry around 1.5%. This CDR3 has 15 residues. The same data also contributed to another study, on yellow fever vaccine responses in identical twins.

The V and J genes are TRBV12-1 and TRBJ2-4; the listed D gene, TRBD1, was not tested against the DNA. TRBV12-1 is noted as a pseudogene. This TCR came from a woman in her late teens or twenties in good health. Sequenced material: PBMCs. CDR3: CASSFRGGAKNIQYF. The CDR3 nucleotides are TGTGCCAGCAGCTTTAGAGGGGGAGCCAAAAACATTCAGTACTTC.